This T cell receptor beta chain originates from a study of CDR3 diversity in severe acne (dated by TCRdb to between 2018 and 2021). In its sample, this clonotype was seen a few times. This receptor's antigen is unknown. No clone much larger than this one lies a single base away; base qualities are absent. Library generation was performed with PCR. The instrument given in TCRdb is Illumina HiSeq 2000. TCRdb took the public reads, trimmed them with fastp at Q25, ran MiXCR for clone calling and kept in-frame beta chains. Entries that share a CDR3 protein sequence are merged under the most common genes and DNA. The table for this sample lists approximately 84,000 distinct CDR3 sequences; 45% to 65% of them were counted only once. The ten largest clonotypes hold roughly an eighth of the sample. CDR1 and CDR2 (SGHDT, YYEEEE) derive from the germline V gene. Inclusive of the bounding cysteine and phenylalanine, the CDR3 is 13 residues long. Only the CDR3 portion is preserved as DNA: 39 bases, with reading frame beginning at the first base. The germline ends are 3 bases apart after V is trimmed by 5 bases and J by 0 bases.

The chain is encoded by TRBV5-6 joined to TRBJ2-6; the D gene is not confidently resolved. The TCR originated in a male donor in good health, without acne. Sequencing used blood. CDR3 loop: CASSASGANVLTF. The DNA is TGTGCCAGCAGTGCCTCTGGGGCCAACGTCCTGACTTTC.